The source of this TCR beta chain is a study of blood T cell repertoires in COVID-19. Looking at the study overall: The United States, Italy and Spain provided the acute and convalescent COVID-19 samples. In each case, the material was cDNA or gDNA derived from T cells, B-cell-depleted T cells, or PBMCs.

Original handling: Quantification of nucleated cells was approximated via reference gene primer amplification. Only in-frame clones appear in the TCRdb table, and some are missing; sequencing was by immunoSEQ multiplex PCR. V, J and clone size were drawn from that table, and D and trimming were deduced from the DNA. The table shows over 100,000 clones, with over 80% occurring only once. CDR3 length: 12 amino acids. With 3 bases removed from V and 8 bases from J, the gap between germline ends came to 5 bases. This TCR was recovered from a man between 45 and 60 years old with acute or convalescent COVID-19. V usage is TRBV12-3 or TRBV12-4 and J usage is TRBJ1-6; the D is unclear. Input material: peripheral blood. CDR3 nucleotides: TGTGCCAGCAGTTTTTCTGATTCACCCCTCCACTTT. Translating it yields CASSFSDSPLHF.